Included here is one TCR beta chain sequence, with context. The data derive from a study of blood T cell repertoires in COVID-19. As for the study in general: Both acute and convalescent COVID-19 samples were obtained from the United States, Italy and Spain. The cDNA or gDNA used as material had been derived from T cells, B-cell-depleted T cells, or PBMCs.

The CDR3 extends over 15 amino acids. CDR1 is LNHDA, CDR2 SQIVND, per germline (reference sequence). V was pared by 1 base and J by 4 bases, with 13 bases between. As processed by the authors: Amplification from reference gene primers served as the basis for estimated nucleated cell counts. Libraries were prepared by immunoSEQ multiplex PCR; TCRdb keeps only in-frame clonotypes and omits some of them. V, J and clone size are those of that table, while D and trimming were read from the DNA. Among around 260,000 clones listed, around four fifths were seen once. The chain is built from TRBV19 and TRBJ1-2; a possible D gene is TRBD1 (6 bases). The source material was peripheral blood. The TCR sequence derives from a man aged 55 to 69 with acute or convalescent COVID-19. The CDR3 here is CASSIAGGAFYGYTF. CDR3 coding DNA: TGTGCCAGTAGTATAGCCGGGGGGGCTTTCTATGGCTACACCTTC.